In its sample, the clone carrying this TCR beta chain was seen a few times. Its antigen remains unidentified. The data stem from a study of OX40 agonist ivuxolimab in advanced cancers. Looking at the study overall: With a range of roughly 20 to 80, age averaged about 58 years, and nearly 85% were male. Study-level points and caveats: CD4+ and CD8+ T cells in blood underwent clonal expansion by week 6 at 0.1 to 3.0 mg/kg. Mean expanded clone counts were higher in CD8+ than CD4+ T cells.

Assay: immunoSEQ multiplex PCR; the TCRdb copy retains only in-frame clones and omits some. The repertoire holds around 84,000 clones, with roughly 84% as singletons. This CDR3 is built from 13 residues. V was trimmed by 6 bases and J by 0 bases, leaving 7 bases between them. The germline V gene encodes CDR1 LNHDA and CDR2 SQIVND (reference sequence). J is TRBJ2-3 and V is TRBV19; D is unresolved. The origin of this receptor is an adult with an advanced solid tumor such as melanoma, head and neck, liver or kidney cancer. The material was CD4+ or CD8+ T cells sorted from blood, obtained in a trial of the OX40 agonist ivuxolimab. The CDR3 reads CASSFYSTDTQYF. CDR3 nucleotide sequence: TGTGCCAGTAGCTTTTATAGCACAGATACGCAGTATTTT. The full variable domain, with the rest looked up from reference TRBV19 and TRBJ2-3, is DGGITQSPKYLFRKEGQNVTLSCEQNLNHDAMYWYRQDPGQGLRLIYYSQIVNDFQKGDIAEGYSVSREKKESFPLTVTSAQKNPTAFYLCASSFYSTDTQYFGPGTRLTVL.